The following is a TCR beta chain sequence with its context. Antigen specificity is unknown. Produced via immunoSEQ multiplex PCR; TCRdb's table is partial and in-frame only. The sample holds approximately 11,000 clones, approximately 96% seen once. The CDR3 extends over 16 amino acids. CDR1 and CDR2 from the germline V gene are SGDLS and YYNGEE. Trimming removed 0 bases at V and 0 bases at J, with 10 bases between. This record comes from a study of monozygotic twins with cystic fibrosis. The study, taken as a whole, reports: Low clonality (median roughly 0.009) suggested a mostly naive repertoire. Monozygotic CF twin pairs shared significantly more nucleotide-identical clonotypes than unrelated CF individuals did.

Sequenced: blood. This receptor was identified in a boy aged 5-17 years with cystic fibrosis. The chain combines TRBV9 with TRBJ2-1; tentatively, D is TRBD2 (5 bases). The CDR3 DNA reads as TGTGCCAGCAGCGTAGTCGGGGAGAGCTCCTACAATGAGCAGTTCTTC. This translates into CASSVVGESSYNEQFF.